This T cell receptor (beta chain) came from a study of blood T cell repertoires in COVID-19. Across the whole study: Some COVID-19 samples were acute and others convalescent; all came from the United States, Italy and Spain. The cDNA or gDNA used as material had been derived from T cells, B-cell-depleted T cells, or PBMCs.

CDR1 is DFQATT and CDR2 is SNEGSKA in the germline V gene (reference sequence). V lost 2 bases and J lost 7, with 6 bases in between. This CDR3 spans 11 amino acids. Authors' processing steps: How many nucleated cells were present was estimated from reference gene primer amplification. The repertoire was sequenced with immunoSEQ multiplex PCR; TCRdb's copy has only in-frame clones and lacks some. That table gives V, J and clone size, and the DNA gave D and trimming. The table includes over 110,000 clones, 79% detected once. V gene TRBV20-1 combines with J gene TRBJ2-1; D is undetermined. The specimen sequenced was peripheral blood. The TCR was taken from a man in his 60s with acute or convalescent COVID-19. The CDR3 DNA is TGCAGTGCTAGAATCGGGAATGAGCAGTTCTTC. It yields the protein CSARIGNEQFF.